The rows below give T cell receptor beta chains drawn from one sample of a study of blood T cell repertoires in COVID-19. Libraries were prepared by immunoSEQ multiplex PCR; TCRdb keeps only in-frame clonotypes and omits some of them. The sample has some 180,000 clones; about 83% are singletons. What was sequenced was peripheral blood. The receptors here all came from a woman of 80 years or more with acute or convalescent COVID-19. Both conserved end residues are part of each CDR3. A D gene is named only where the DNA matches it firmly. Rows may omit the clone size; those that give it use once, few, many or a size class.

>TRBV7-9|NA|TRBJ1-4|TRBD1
TGTGCCAGCAGCTTAGGTTTTGGGACAGACAATGAAAAACTGTTTTTT
CASSLGFGTDNEKLFF
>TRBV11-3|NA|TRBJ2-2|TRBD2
TGTGCCAGCAGGTCGACTAGCGCCGGGGAGCTGTTTTTT
CASRSTSAGELFF
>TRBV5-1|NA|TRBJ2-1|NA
TGCGCCAGCAGCTTGCTTGGTCCGCGTAATGAGCAGTTCTTC
CASSLLGPRNEQFF
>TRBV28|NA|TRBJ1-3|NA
TGTGCCAGCAACGGGGGGGGTCTGGGGGACCCTGGAAACACCATATATTTT
CASNGGGLGDPGNTIYF
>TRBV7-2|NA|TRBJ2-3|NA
TGTGCCAGCAGCTTAGTGGGGGCTCGTCAAGATACGCAGTATTTT
CASSLVGARQDTQYF
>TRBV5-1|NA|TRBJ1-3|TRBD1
TGCGCCAGCAGCGGACAGGGGGCCTTGTCTGGAAACACCATATATTTT
CASSGQGALSGNTIYF
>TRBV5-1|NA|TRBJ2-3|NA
TGCGCCAGCAGCGTAGATCCAAGCACAGATACGCAGTATTTT
CASSVDPSTDTQYF
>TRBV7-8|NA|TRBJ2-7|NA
TGTGCCAGCAGCTTAAGTCAGGGTTGGGACGAGCAGTACTTC
CASSLSQGWDEQYF
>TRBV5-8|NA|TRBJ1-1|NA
TGTGCCAGCAGCTTAAGGGGATCGGGCACTGAAGCTTTCTTT
CASSLRGSGTEAFF
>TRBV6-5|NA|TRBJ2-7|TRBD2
TGTGCCAGCAGTTATAAGCGGGAGGGTTACGAGCAGTACTTC
CASSYKREGYEQYF
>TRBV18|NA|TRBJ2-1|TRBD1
TGTGCCAGCTCACCACCAAGGGGGCTCGAGCCTACTTACAATGAGCAGTTCTTC
CASSPPRGLEPTYNEQFF
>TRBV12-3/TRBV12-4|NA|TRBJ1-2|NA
TGTGCCAGCAGTCCACAGGTCTACTATGGCTACACCTTC
CASSPQVYYGYTF
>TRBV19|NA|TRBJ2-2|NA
TGTGCCAGTAGTCCTCGGACTGGGGAGCTGTTTTTT
CASSPRTGELFF
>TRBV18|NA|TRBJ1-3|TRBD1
TGTGCCAGCTCAACCGGGACAGCTGGAAACACCATATATTTT
CASSTGTAGNTIYF
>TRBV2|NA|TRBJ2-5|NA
TGTGCCAGCAGGGAGACAGTCGTAGAGACCCAGTACTTC
CASRETVVETQYF
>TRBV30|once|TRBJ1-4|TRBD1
TGTGCCTGGAGGCCCGGGACAGGGCTTGAAAAACTGTTTTTT
CAWRPGTGLEKLFF
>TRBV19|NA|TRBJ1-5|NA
TGTGCCAGTAGTATGGCCGGGGGGGTAGGTCAGCCCCAGCATTTT
CASSMAGGVGQPQHF
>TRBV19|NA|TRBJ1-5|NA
TGTGCCAGTAGTATAGAAGGGGTGGACCAGCCCCAGCATTTT
CASSIEGVDQPQHF
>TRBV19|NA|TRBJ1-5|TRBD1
TGTGCCAGTAGGACAGGGGCATTCCATAGCAATCAGCCCCAGCATTTT
CASRTGAFHSNQPQHF
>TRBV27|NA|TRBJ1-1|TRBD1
TGTGCCAGCAGCATCGGACAGGGGGCTCAAGCTTTCTTT
CASSIGQGAQAFF
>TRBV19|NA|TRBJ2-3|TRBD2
TGTGCCAGTAGTCCCCCAGCGGGAGATAAGTATTTT
CASSPPAGDKYF
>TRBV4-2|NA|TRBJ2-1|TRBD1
TGTGCCAGCAGGGGACAGGGCCCCAATGAGCAGTTCTTC
CASRGQGPNEQFF
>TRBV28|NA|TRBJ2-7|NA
TGTGCCAGCAGAGTGGCGACTAGACAAGAAGAGCAGTACTTC
CASRVATRQEEQYF
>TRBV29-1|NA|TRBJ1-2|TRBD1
TGCAGCGCCGCTCCGACAGGGAGCTATGGCTACACCTTC
CSAAPTGSYGYTF
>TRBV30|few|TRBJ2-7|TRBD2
TGTGCCTGGAGTTTGCGACTAGCGGGAGGCTACGAGCAGTACTTC
CAWSLRLAGGYEQYF
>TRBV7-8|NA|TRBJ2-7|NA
TGTGCCAGCAGCTTAACACAGTCCTACGAGCAGTACTTC
CASSLTQSYEQYF
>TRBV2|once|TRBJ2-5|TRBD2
TGTGCCAGTGCTCGCGCGGGAGCGGGCGAGACCCAGTACTTC
CASARAGAGETQYF
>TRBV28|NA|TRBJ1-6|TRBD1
TGTGCCAGCAGCGCACTGGACAGGGATAATTCACCCCTCCACTTT
CASSALDRDNSPLHF
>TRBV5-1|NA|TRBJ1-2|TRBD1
TGCGCCAGCAGCTCGGGACAGGACAACTATGGCTACACCTTC
CASSSGQDNYGYTF
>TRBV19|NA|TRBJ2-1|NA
TGTGCCAGTAGTGTGCGGGGTGAGCAGTTCTTC
CASSVRGEQFF
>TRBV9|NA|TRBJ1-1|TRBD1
TGTGCCAGCAGCGCAGAACAGGGGAGGAACACTGAAGCTTTCTTT
CASSAEQGRNTEAFF
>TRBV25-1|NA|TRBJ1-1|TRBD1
TGTGCCAGCTCAGGGACAGGGAGCACTGAAGCTTTCTTT
CASSGTGSTEAFF
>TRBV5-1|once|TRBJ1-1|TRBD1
TGCGCCAGCAGCTTGGTCCACCTTGAGGGACAGGGGAGCACTGAAGCTTTCTTT
CASSLVHLEGQGSTEAFF
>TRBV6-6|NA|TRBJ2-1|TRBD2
TGTGCCAGCAGTCGGATCCTAGCGGGGGGGGACGGGAGTGAGCAGTTCTTC
CASSRILAGGDGSEQFF
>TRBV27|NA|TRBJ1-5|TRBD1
TGTGCCAGCAAGGCCGGACAGGGGGCAAATCAGCCCCAGCATTTT
CASKAGQGANQPQHF
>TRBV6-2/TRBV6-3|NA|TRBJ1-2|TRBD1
TGTGCCAGCAGCGTCGGGACAGGTGAAGGCTACACCTTC
CASSVGTGEGYTF
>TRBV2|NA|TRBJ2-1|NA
TGTGCCAGCAGTGAGAATAGCGTCACTGAGCAGTTCTTC
CASSENSVTEQFF
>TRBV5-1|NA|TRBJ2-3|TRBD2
TGCGCCAGCAGCTTGGATCAGCGGGGGGCAGATACGCAGTATTTT
CASSLDQRGADTQYF
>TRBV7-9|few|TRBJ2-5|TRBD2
TGTGCCAGCAGCTTACCACTGAGACTAGCGGGGAAGCAAGAGACCCAGTACTTC
CASSLPLRLAGKQETQYF
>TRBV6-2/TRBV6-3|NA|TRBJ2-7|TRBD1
TGTGCCAGCAGTTACCATTACAGGGGCGAGCAGTACTTC
CASSYHYRGEQYF
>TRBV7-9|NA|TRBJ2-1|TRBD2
TGTGCCAGCAGCCAGTCCCGGGAGGGCCATGAGCAGTTCTTC
CASSQSREGHEQFF
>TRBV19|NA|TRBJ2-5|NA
TGTGCCAGTAGTCCACGACAGTCGCAAGAGACCCAGTACTTC
CASSPRQSQETQYF
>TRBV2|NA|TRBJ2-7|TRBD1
TGTGCCGGGACAGACTCCTACGAGCAGTACTTC
CAGTDSYEQYF
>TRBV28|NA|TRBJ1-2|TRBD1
TGTGCCAGCAGTTTTGGGACAGGGGGTTCGGGAGGCTACACCTTC
CASSFGTGGSGGYTF
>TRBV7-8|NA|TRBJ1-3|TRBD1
TGTGCCAGCAGCTATACCACGGGACAGGGCAGAAACACCATATATTTT
CASSYTTGQGRNTIYF
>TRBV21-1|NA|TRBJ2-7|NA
TGTGCCAGCAGGTACAAGGACAGGGGGCCTACCTACGAGCAGTACTTC
CASRYKDRGPTYEQYF
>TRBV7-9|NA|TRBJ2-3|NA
TGTGCCAGCAGCCGAGCGCTGGCAGGGAGCACAGATACGCAGTATTTT
CASSRALAGSTDTQYF
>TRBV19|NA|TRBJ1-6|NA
TGTGCCAGTAGTATCCCAGGGACTGGAAATTCACCCCTCCACTTT
CASSIPGTGNSPLHF
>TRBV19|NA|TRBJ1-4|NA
TGTGCCAGTAGTACCGACAGAACCGAAAAACTGTTTTTT
CASSTDRTEKLFF